Listed here are 31 T cell receptor beta chains from one sample, sequenced in a study of blood T cell repertoires in COVID-19. Only in-frame clones appear in the TCRdb table, and some are missing; sequencing was by immunoSEQ multiplex PCR. The profile shows about 230,000 clones, roughly 81% of them singletons. The sample taken for sequencing was peripheral blood. These receptors were collected from a man aged 35-49 years with acute or convalescent COVID-19.

The chain is built from TRBV5-8 and TRBJ2-3; 8 bases are shared with TRBD1. V shed 4 bases, J shed 5 bases, and the junction held 6 bases outside the gene matches. CDR1 and CDR2 (germline): SGHTS, YDEGEE. There are 14 residues in the CDR3. The CDR3 loop is CASSLDRGGDTQYF. The CDR3 DNA is TGTGCCAGCAGCCTAGACAGGGGTGGAGATACGCAGTATTTT.

The J gene is TRBJ2-3, the V gene TRBV9, with D possibly TRBD1 on 6 matching bases. CDR1 and CDR2 from the germline V gene are SGDLS and YYNGEE. Deletions cut 4 bases from V and 3 bases from J, with 18 bases between. CDR3 size: 16 residues. In DNA, the CDR3 is TGTGCCAGCAGCCCCAGATCCGGACAGACTACAGATACGCAGTATTTT. Protein sequence: CASSPRSGQTTDTQYF.

This clone was recorded once. The chain links TRBV13 to TRBJ1-1; D call uncertain. Trimming stripped 5 bases from V and 4 bases from J, with 8 bases between. CDR3 length: 12 amino acids. Germline assignment: CDR1 PRHDT and CDR2 FYEKMQ (reference sequence). The CDR3 DNA reads as TGTGCCAGCAGCCCGGGAGGCACTGAAGCTTTCTTT. Its translation is CASSPGGTEAFF.

CDR3 in DNA: TGTGCCAGCAGCCGAATGACAGGGGGTTCTTCACCCCTCCACTTT. This translates into CASSRMTGGSSPLHF. The chain combines TRBV5-8 with TRBJ1-6; 9 positions match TRBD1. V lost 4 bases, J lost 9 bases, and 8 bases stayed unmatched. Germline V gene data show CDR1 as SGHTS and CDR2 as YDEGEE. The length of the CDR3 is 15 residues.

The chain combines TRBV7-3 with TRBJ2-1; TRBD2 agrees at 8 bases. The CDR3 is 16 amino acids. Trimming removed 2 bases from V and 4 bases from J; junction bases left unmatched: 7. Germline V gene sequence: CDR1 SGHTA, CDR2 FQGTGA. The CDR3 here is CASSLAGGAAYNEQFF. Here the CDR3 DNA reads TGTGCCAGCAGCTTAGCCGGGGGGGCGGCGTACAATGAGCAGTTCTTC.

The V call is TRBV7-2, the J call TRBJ2-3; D gene uncertain. The CDR3 is 12 residues long. Trimming cost V 3 bases and J 6 bases, with 7 bases left between them. Per germline, CDR1 SGHTA and CDR2 FQGNSA. For the CDR3, the DNA is TGTGCCAGCAGCTTTTACGAGGATACGCAGTATTTT. Translation: CASSFYEDTQYF.

The gene calls are TRBV24-1 and TRBJ2-6, with 9 positions matching TRBD1. Germline assignment: CDR1 KGHDR and CDR2 SFDVKD. The CDR3 runs 20 residues. The J segment lost 3 bases and the V segment lost 0 bases, leaving 11 bases of the junction unmatched. The CDR3 here is CATSDLLGTGLNYGANVLTF. The CDR3 region has the DNA TGTGCCACCAGTGATTTGTTGGGGACAGGGCTGAACTATGGGGCCAACGTCCTGACTTTC.

V and J are TRBV11-2 and TRBJ2-5; possibly TRBD1 for D (6 bases). CDR1 is SGHAT, CDR2 FQNNGV, per germline. The CDR3 has 14 residues. V lost 3 bases and J 5 bases, leaving 13 bases between the germline ends. The CDR3 here is CASSFSEGEETQYF. DNA of the CDR3: TGTGCCAGCAGCTTTTCCGAGGGGGAGGAGACCCAGTACTTC.

The rearrangement uses TRBV30 and TRBJ2-4, with D maybe TRBD2 (5 bases). The CDR3 length is 12 residues. V was trimmed by 0 bases and J by 8 bases, leaving 8 bases between them. Per germline, CDR1 GTSNPN and CDR2 SVGIG (reference sequence). CDR3 in amino acids: CAWSVTSDIQYF. In DNA form, the CDR3 reads TGTGCCTGGAGTGTAACTAGTGACATTCAGTACTTC.

The rearrangement links TRBV7-2 to TRBJ2-5; TRBD2 aligns across 11 bases. The V segment lost 1 base and the J segment 2 bases; nucleotides outside the gene matches: 9. The CDR3 is 18 residues long. Germline V gives CDR1 SGHTA, CDR2 FQGNSA. Here the CDR3 reads CASSLVASGGSGQETQYF. Here the CDR3 DNA reads TGTGCCAGCAGCTTAGTGGCTAGCGGGGGGTCGGGTCAAGAGACCCAGTACTTC.

This clone was seen a single time. The chain has TRBV6-5 and TRBJ1-1; 11 bases are shared with TRBD1. This CDR3 spans 16 amino acids. The junction had 5 bases not matched to a gene; V was cut back by 2 bases and J by 3 bases. CDR1 is MNHEY, CDR2 SVGAGI, per germline. This CDR3 reads CASSYDRDRGDTEAFF. The CDR3 coding sequence is TGTGCCAGCAGTTACGACCGGGACAGGGGGGACACTGAAGCTTTCTTT.

The chain carries TRBV12-3 or TRBV12-4 and TRBJ1-2; a weak D match, TRBD1 (6 bases). The CDR3 has 13 residues. V was trimmed by 5 bases and J by 6 bases, leaving 13 bases between them. The CDR3 protein is CASSEGGQDGYTF. In nucleotides, the CDR3 is TGTGCCAGCAGTGAAGGGGGTCAGGATGGCTACACCTTC.

V is TRBV5-6 and J is TRBJ2-1; 14 positions match TRBD2. The CDR3 extends over 17 amino acids. Germline CDR1 is SGHDT and CDR2 is YYEEEE. Trimming at V came to 4 bases and at J to 0 bases, leaving 3 bases not matched to a gene. The CDR3 DNA follows: TGTGCCAGCAGCCGGACTAGCGGGGGGCTCTCCTACAATGAGCAGTTCTTC. Protein: CASSRTSGGLSYNEQFF.

A single count supports this clone. V and J are TRBV18 and TRBJ2-3; 7 positions agree with TRBD1. The CDR3 sequence is 14 residues long. V trimming: 0 bases; J trimming: 9 bases; junction bases outside the gene matches: 6. CDR1 KGHSH and CDR2 LQKENI come from the germline V gene. The CDR3 reads CASSPPADRVTQYF. The CDR3 coding sequence is TGTGCCAGCTCACCACCAGCTGACAGGGTCACGCAGTATTTT.

The chain is built from TRBV5-1 and TRBJ1-1, with 8 bases aligning to TRBD1. From germline, CDR1 is SGHRS and CDR2 YFSETQ. The CDR3 covers 15 residues. J was trimmed by 10 bases and V by 0 bases; bases with no gene match: 11. CDR3 amino acids: CASSLGRAGQGGAFF. CDR3 bases: TGCGCCAGCAGCTTGGGCCGAGCAGGACAGGGCGGAGCTTTCTTT. Supplemented by reference TRBV5-1 and TRBJ1-1, the full variable domain reads KAGVTQTPRYLIKTRGQQVTLSCSPISGHRSVSWYQQTPGQGLQFLFEYFSETQRNKGNFPGRFSGRQFSNSRSEMNVSTLELGDSALYLCASSLGRAGQGGAFFGQGTRLTVV.

The V and J genes are TRBV27 and TRBJ1-1; perhaps TRBD1 as D (6 bases). With 5 bases removed from V and 2 bases from J, the gap between germline ends came to 18 bases. Germline-derived CDR1 and CDR2 are MNHEY and SMNVEV (reference sequence). The CDR3 is 16 residues long. The CDR3 is CASSQGLQGPNTEAFF. The CDR3 DNA reads TGTGCCAGCAGTCAGGGTTTACAGGGACCAAACACTGAAGCTTTCTTT.

The genes are TRBV2 and TRBJ2-5; 8 nucleotides agree with TRBD2. The CDR3 is 15 amino acids. Trimming took 7 bases from V and 4 from J; bases not matched to a gene: 11. Looked up from germline, CDR1 is SNHLY and CDR2 is FYNNEI. This chain's CDR3 is CASNIGGGQGETQYF. CDR3 DNA sequence: TGTGCCAGCAATATAGGCGGGGGGCAGGGAGAGACCCAGTACTTC.

This rearrangement joins TRBV20-1 to TRBJ2-3, with D perhaps TRBD2 (5 bases). The CDR3 sequence is 13 residues long. With 6 bases removed from V and 5 bases from J, the gap between germline ends came to 15 bases. Germline V gene data show CDR1 as DFQATT and CDR2 as SNEGSKA (reference sequence). The DNA for the CDR3 is TGCAGTGCAAGTTGGATCCGGGGAGATACGCAGTATTTT. This translates into CSASWIRGDTQYF.

The CDR3 protein is CAISGRGSMREQYF. Here the CDR3 DNA reads TGTGCCATCTCGGGACGGGGGTCGATGAGGGAGCAGTACTTC. The rearrangement links TRBV10-3 to TRBJ2-7, with a possible D match to TRBD2 (6 bases). The CDR3 is 14 amino acids. Trimming shortened V by 8 bases and J by 7 bases, and 21 bases separated the two germline ends. The V gene's germline CDR1 is ENHRY and CDR2 SYGVKD.

The V and J genes are TRBV7-2 and TRBJ2-3; 8 nucleotides align to TRBD2. The CDR3 length is 16 residues. Trimming cost V 4 bases and J 2 bases; bases outside gene matches: 8. The germline V gene has CDR1 SGHTA and CDR2 FQGNSA. The CDR3 loop reads CASSSQALAATDTQYF. The CDR3 bases are TGTGCCAGCAGCTCCCAGGCACTAGCGGCCACAGATACGCAGTATTTT.

A few counts support this clone. The chain employs TRBV11-3 and TRBJ1-3; 7 nucleotides align to TRBD1. The CDR3 has 17 amino acids. V dropped 1 base and J dropped 0; count of bases not matched to a gene: 6. Germline V gene lookup returns CDR1 SGHNT and CDR2 YENEEA. The CDR3 nucleotides read TGTGCCAGCAGCTTAGGGGACAGATCACCCTCTGGAAACACCATATATTTT. This encodes CASSLGDRSPSGNTIYF. Filled out from reference TRBV11-3 and TRBJ1-3, the complete variable domain reads EAGVVQSPRYKIIEKKQPVAFWCNPISGHNTLYWYLQNLGQGPELLIRYENEEAVDDSQLPKDRFSAERLKGVDSTLKIQPAELGDSAVYLCASSLGDRSPSGNTIYFGEGSWLTVV.

The J gene is TRBJ1-5, the V gene TRBV24-1, with a possible D match to TRBD1 (5 bases). V lost 9 bases and J lost 1, with 18 bases in between. CDR1 is KGHDR and CDR2 is SFDVKD in the germline V gene. This CDR3 is 16 amino acids long. In nucleotides, the CDR3 is TGTGCCACCGGTGGCGAGGGACTGAGCAGCAATCAGCCCCAGCATTTT. This sequence encodes CATGGEGLSSNQPQHF.

CDR3: CASSQGPDGYTF. CDR3 nucleotides: TGTGCCAGCAGCCAGGGGCCTGATGGCTACACCTTC. V gene TRBV6-5 combines with J gene TRBJ1-2, with D maybe TRBD1 (6 bases). Trimming took off 6 bases at V and 6 bases at J, with 11 bases between the two ends. Germline CDR1 MNHEY, CDR2 SVGAGI. The CDR3 covers 12 residues.

The chain recombines TRBV6-1 with TRBJ1-2; D is undetermined. Trimming left V 3 bases short and J 10 bases short, with 15 bases between. CDR3 size: 13 residues. Germline loops: CDR1 MNHNS, CDR2 SASEGT. CDR3 sequence: CASSEGGRRYYTF. The CDR3 region has the DNA TGTGCCAGCAGTGAGGGAGGACGCCGATACTACACCTTC.

This chain connects TRBV7-3 to TRBJ1-3; D is uncertain. CDR3 size: 13 residues. Per germline, CDR1 SGHTA and CDR2 FQGTGA. V was cut by 4 bases and J by 4 bases, with 8 bases left in between. The CDR3 is CASSSSSGNTIYF. In DNA, the CDR3 is TGTGCCAGCAGCTCAAGCTCCGGAAACACCATATATTTT. Combining the CDR3 with reference TRBV7-3 and TRBJ1-3 gives the whole variable domain GAGVSQTPSNKVTEKGKYVELRCDPISGHTALYWYRQSLGQGPEFLIYFQGTGAADDSGLPNDRFFAVRPEGSVSTLKIQRTERGDSAVYLCASSSSSGNTIYFGEGSWLTVV.

The chain carries TRBV3-1 (or the pseudogene TRBV3-2) and TRBJ1-3; 10 nucleotides agree with TRBD1. With V trimmed by 4 bases and J by 5 bases, 5 bases remained unmatched. There are 15 residues in the CDR3. Germline V gene lookup returns CDR1 LGHDT and CDR2 YNNKEL (reference sequence). The CDR3 DNA is TGTGCCAGCAGCCCTGGGACAGGGGAAAGAAACACCATATATTTT. Encoded protein: CASSPGTGERNTIYF.

The chain employs TRBV2 and TRBJ2-3; D is perhaps TRBD2 (6 bases). CDR1 and CDR2 (germline): SNHLY, FYNNEI. The CDR3 covers 13 residues. Trimming cost V 7 bases and J 3 bases, with 11 bases left between them. CDR3 sequence: CASKGGRTDTQYF. In nucleotides, the CDR3 is TGTGCCAGCAAGGGAGGCAGGACAGATACGCAGTATTTT.

The V call is TRBV5-1, the J call TRBJ2-7; 7 bases align to TRBD2. This CDR3 is built from 15 residues. V lost 2 bases and J lost 1; bases outside the gene matches: 6. In germline, CDR1 is SGHRS, CDR2 YFSETQ. CDR3 in amino acids: CASSFWGGNSYEQYF. CDR3 sequence (DNA): TGCGCCAGCAGCTTCTGGGGAGGGAATTCCTACGAGCAGTACTTC. Full variable domain (remainder filled in from reference TRBV5-1 and TRBJ2-7): KAGVTQTPRYLIKTRGQQVTLSCSPISGHRSVSWYQQTPGQGLQFLFEYFSETQRNKGNFPGRFSGRQFSNSRSEMNVSTLELGDSALYLCASSFWGGNSYEQYFGPGTRLTVT.

V and J are TRBV12-3 or TRBV12-4 and TRBJ1-2; 10 bases match TRBD1. Trimming removed 10 bases from V and 5 bases from J; junction bases left unmatched: 4. This CDR3 spans 12 amino acids. The CDR3 coding sequence is TGTGCCACCCGGGACAGGGGATATGGCTACACCTTC. It yields the protein CATRDRGYGYTF.

The rearrangement links TRBV5-1 to TRBJ1-4; TRBD1 is a possible D gene (5 bases). Germline V gene lookup returns CDR1 SGHRS and CDR2 YFSETQ. The CDR3 extends over 14 amino acids. The V gene lost 4 bases and the J gene lost 3 bases, with 10 bases spanning the gap. The CDR3 nucleotides read TGCGCCAGCAGCCTGCAGGGTGCTAATGAAAAACTGTTTTTT. Translation: CASSLQGANEKLFF.

CDR3 DNA: TGTGCCAGCATTGGGACAGGGGTGGAAGGCTACACCTTC. This codes for CASIGTGVEGYTF. The chain joins TRBV28 to TRBJ1-2, with 10 bases aligning to TRBD1. This CDR3 contains 13 residues. The junction had 7 bases not matched to a gene; V was cut back by 7 bases and J by 8 bases. CDR1 and CDR2 from the germline V gene are MDHEN and SYDVKM.